The 22 T cell receptor beta chains given below trace back to one sample, sequenced in a study of T cell changes during pregnancy in multiple sclerosis. Sequencing used immunoSEQ multiplex PCR; TCRdb keeps in-frame clones, though not all of them. Among around 38,000 clones listed, around 92% were seen once. This specimen consisted of CD8+ T cells from peripheral blood mononuclear cells, obtained in the second trimester of pregnancy. All receptors derive from a female donor with multiple sclerosis, enrolled in a pregnancy study.

This clone appeared a single time. V is TRBV29-1 and J is TRBJ2-3; no firm D call. The CDR3 is made up of 14 amino acids. The V end lost 0 bases, the J end lost 5 bases, and 12 bases lay between the germline ends. Germline CDR1 and CDR2: SQVTM and ANQGSEA. The CDR3 bases are TGCAGCGTTGAAGATTTGGTAGTCGTAGATACGCAGTATTTT. Its protein is CSVEDLVVVDTQYF.

The V gene is TRBV14, the J gene TRBJ1-1; the D is unclear. Germline V gives CDR1 SGHDN, CDR2 FVKESK. The V end lost 10 bases, the J end lost 1 base, and 16 bases lay between the germline ends. CDR3 length: 14 amino acids. The CDR3 coding sequence is TGTGCCACCGCGTCCCTGGCAGGGAACACTGAAGCTTTCTTT. As protein: CATASLAGNTEAFF.

The CDR3 DNA reads as TGTGCCACCACCGTGGGGGGGATCTACAATGAGCAGTTCTTC. Residues: CATTVGGIYNEQFF. The rearrangement uses TRBV6-6 and TRBJ2-1; 7 bases are a match to TRBD2. Germline CDR1 MNHNY, CDR2 SVGAGI (reference sequence). J gave up 3 bases and V 10 bases, and 9 bases lay outside the gene matches. The CDR3 runs 14 residues.

The J gene is TRBJ2-3, the V gene TRBV27; TRBD2 matches at 8 bases. The V gene end was trimmed by 6 bases and the J gene end by 3 bases; junction bases not matched to a gene: 11. In germline, CDR1 is MNHEY, CDR2 SMNVEV (reference sequence). This CDR3 has 16 residues. The CDR3 sequence: CASSPTTSGLTDTQYF. In nucleotides, the CDR3 is TGTGCCAGCAGCCCAACTACTAGCGGACTAACAGATACGCAGTATTTT.

J is TRBJ2-7 and V is TRBV5-4; 13 positions match TRBD2. The CDR3 is 15 residues long. Looked up from germline, CDR1 is SGHNT and CDR2 is YYREEE (reference sequence). J was trimmed by 3 bases and V by 4 bases; bases with no gene match: 4. The CDR3: CASSPRTSGGYEQYF. The CDR3 DNA follows: TGTGCCAGCAGCCCGCGGACTAGCGGGGGCTACGAGCAGTACTTC.

The chain is built from TRBV4-2 and TRBJ2-7; D is perhaps TRBD2 (6 bases). The germline V gene has CDR1 LGHNA and CDR2 YNFKEQ. Trimming cost V 0 bases and J 0 bases, with 12 bases left between them. CDR3 length: 16 residues. In DNA form, the CDR3 reads TGTGCCAGCAGCCAAGAGGGAGCTAGCGCCTCCTACGAGCAGTACTTC. Its translation: CASSQEGASASYEQYF.

This sequence joins TRBV4-3 and TRBJ1-2, with 10 bases identical to TRBD1. Germline V lookup: CDR1 LGHNA, CDR2 YSLEER. The V segment lost 3 bases and the J segment 3 bases; nucleotides outside the gene matches: 1. The CDR3 contains 14 residues. CDR3 residues: CASSQGQGHYGYTF. The CDR3 coding sequence is TGCGCCAGCAGCCAGGGACAGGGGCACTATGGCTACACCTTC.

The V call is TRBV4-1, the J call TRBJ1-1; D is possibly TRBD1 (6 bases). Trimming took off 0 bases at V and 1 base at J, with 12 bases between the two ends. The CDR3 contains 16 residues. Germline V gives CDR1 MGHRA, CDR2 YSYEKL. DNA for the CDR3: TGCGCCAGCAGCCAAGAGTCGGCAGGGGCGAACACTGAAGCTTTCTTT. Its protein is CASSQESAGANTEAFF.

The chain links TRBV6-1 to TRBJ2-1, with 13 bases matching TRBD2. CDR3 length: 16 residues. Trimming cost V 3 bases and J 2 bases; bases outside gene matches: 1. Germline V gene sequence: CDR1 MNHNS, CDR2 SASEGT. The CDR3 reads CASSEGTSGAYNEQFF. The CDR3 DNA sequence: TGTGCCAGCAGTGAGGGGACTAGCGGGGCCTACAATGAGCAGTTCTTC.

V gene TRBV4-3 combines with J gene TRBJ2-2; the D gene is possibly TRBD2 (6 bases). Germline assignment: CDR1 LGHNA and CDR2 YSLEER. Trimming left V 2 bases short and J 4 bases short, with 11 bases between. This CDR3 comprises 15 residues. CDR3 sequence reads: CASSQMSRGTGELFF. The DNA for the CDR3 is TGCGCCAGCAGCCAAATGTCGCGGGGCACCGGGGAGCTGTTTTTT.

The chain recombines TRBV14 with TRBJ2-7; D perhaps matches TRBD2 (6 bases). Germline V CDR1 and CDR2: SGHDN, FVKESK. The CDR3 contains 15 residues. Deletions cut 1 base from V and 5 bases from J, with 15 bases between. DNA for the CDR3: TGTGCCAGCAGCCAAGTTGGAGGGACTTACCACGAGCAGTACTTC. It encodes CASSQVGGTYHEQYF.

The chain has TRBV6-5 and TRBJ2-1; D might be TRBD2 (5 bases). The CDR3 consists of 14 residues. The V and J ends lost 2 bases and 1 base respectively, with 6 bases between them. The germline V gene has CDR1 MNHEY and CDR2 SVGAGI. This chain's CDR3 is CASSYGGSYNEQFF. The CDR3 DNA follows: TGTGCCAGCAGTTACGGCGGGTCCTACAATGAGCAGTTCTTC.

V usage is TRBV4-1 and J usage is TRBJ1-1; D gene uncertain. Deletions cut 4 bases from V and 1 base from J, with 16 bases between. There are 16 residues in the CDR3. From germline, CDR1 is MGHRA and CDR2 YSYEKL. This CDR3 reads CASSPSHLMANTEAFF. The CDR3 DNA follows: TGCGCCAGCAGCCCAAGTCACCTGATGGCGAACACTGAAGCTTTCTTT.

This chain links TRBV18 with TRBJ1-5; D might be TRBD1 (5 bases). Germline assignment: CDR1 KGHSH and CDR2 LQKENI. V gave up 4 bases and J gave up 1 base, with 11 bases separating them. The CDR3 contains 15 residues. The CDR3 sequence: CASSLASGSNQPQHF. Written as DNA, the CDR3 is TGTGCCAGCTCACTCGCTTCAGGGAGCAATCAGCCCCAGCATTTT.

The rearrangement joins TRBV29-1 to TRBJ2-7; tentatively, D is TRBD1 (6 bases). CDR3 length equals 15 residues. Germline CDR1 SQVTM, CDR2 ANQGSEA. The V and J ends lost 7 bases and 0 bases respectively, with 19 bases between them. The CDR3 is CSAVKSNRASYEQYF. The CDR3 DNA sequence: TGCAGCGCAGTGAAGTCCAACAGGGCCTCCTACGAGCAGTACTTC.

This clone was observed a single time. The chain has TRBV27 and TRBJ1-2, with D perhaps matching TRBD1 (5 bases). This CDR3 region has 14 residues. Trimming took off 4 bases at V and 2 bases at J, with 11 bases between the two ends. Germline V gives CDR1 MNHEY, CDR2 SMNVEV (reference sequence). DNA for the CDR3: TGTGCCAGCAGTTCCGGCGGGACCAACTATGGCTACACCTTC. Amino acids: CASSSGGTNYGYTF.

The rearrangement links TRBV6-1 to TRBJ1-4; possible D gene TRBD1, 6 bases. The CDR3 is 14 residues long. V was shortened by 3 bases and J by 5 bases, with 10 bases between the two germline ends. CDR1 is MNHNS, CDR2 SASEGT, per germline. The CDR3 is CASSDRGWNEKLFF. The CDR3 coding sequence is TGTGCCAGCAGTGACAGGGGCTGGAATGAAAAACTGTTTTTT.

The chain links TRBV7-9 to TRBJ1-1; 9 nucleotides align to TRBD1. CDR1 and CDR2 (germline): SEHNR, FQNEAQ (reference sequence). The CDR3 extends over 15 amino acids. V lost 1 base to trimming and J lost 5 bases; unmatched junction nucleotides: 5. The CDR3 DNA reads TGTGCCAGCAGCTTAGGGGGACAGGGTAGGACTGAAGCTTTCTTT. It specifies CASSLGGQGRTEAFF.

The CDR3 DNA follows: TGCGCCAGCAGCTTGGCCGGAAGACGAGCAGGGTCGAAGGACATTCAGTACTTC. Its translation is CASSLAGRRAGSKDIQYF. V is TRBV5-1 and J is TRBJ2-4; tentatively, D is TRBD1 (5 bases). Trimming pared 0 bases from V and 8 bases from J, leaving 24 bases between. CDR1 SGHRS and CDR2 YFSETQ come from the germline V gene. The CDR3 is 18 residues long.

The genes are TRBV12-5 and TRBJ2-5; D not certain. V was shortened by 2 bases and J by 5 bases, with 21 bases between the two germline ends. Per the germline V gene, CDR1 is LGHNT and CDR2 is FRNRAP. There are 17 residues in the CDR3. The DNA for the CDR3 is TGTGCTAGTGGTTTGACCCCCCCCAGCGAACCAAGGGAGACCCAGTACTTC. Its protein is CASGLTPPSEPRETQYF.

The V gene is TRBV11-2, the J gene TRBJ2-1; the match to TRBD2 covers 15 bases. With 5 bases clipped from V and 6 bases from J, the junction kept 5 bases outside the gene matches. This CDR3 has 16 residues. Germline assignment: CDR1 SGHAT and CDR2 FQNNGV. The CDR3 loop reads CASSTGTSGRFNEQFF. In nucleotides, the CDR3 is TGTGCCAGCAGCACCGGGACTAGCGGGAGGTTCAATGAGCAGTTCTTC.

The chain links TRBV4-1 to TRBJ2-1, with D perhaps matching TRBD2 (6 bases). CDR1 and CDR2 (germline): MGHRA, YSYEKL. V was shortened by 0 bases and J by 8 bases, with 20 bases between the two germline ends. The CDR3 is 17 residues long. The CDR3 coding sequence is TGCGCCAGCAGCCAAGAGGGGACTTCGGGGGACGGCGATGAGCAGTTCTTC. Translating it yields CASSQEGTSGDGDEQFF.